The clone carrying this T cell receptor beta chain was recorded at least ten times. These data come from a study of Graves' ophthalmopathy and Graves' hyperthyroidism. Germline V gene lookup returns CDR1 SGHTA and CDR2 FQGNSA. The germline V and J ends were trimmed by 5 bases and 6 bases, with 16 bases remaining between them. The CDR3 spans 14 residues. From RNA, the CDR3 regions of TCR beta chains were amplified and sequenced. In the first round, RT-PCR was carried out with HTBI primers, and a multiplex PCR formed the second round. TCRdb recomputed calls from the multiplex PCR reads with MiXCR, one row per CDR3 protein. The table shows about 380,000 distinct CDR3 sequences, with less than 20% occurring only once.

The V call is TRBV7-2, the J call TRBJ1-1; D unclear. This receptor was identified in a woman aged 18-29 years with stable Graves' hyperthyroidism. The sequencing input was peripheral blood. The CDR3 sequence: CASSAIRVGAEAFF. For the CDR3, the DNA is TGTGCCAGCAGCGCCATAAGAGTGGGCGCTGAAGCTTTCTTT.